The 17 T cell receptor beta chains below come from one sample, sequenced in a study of T cells in Graves' hyperthyroidism and ophthalmopathy (dated by TCRdb to about 2019). The library was obtained by multiplex PCR. Data came from an Illumina HiSeq 2000. TCR beta CDR3 regions were amplified from RNA transcripts. For the first round of RT-PCR on the TCR CDR3, the HTBI primer set was used together with the Qiagen OneStep RT-PCR kit. TCRdb's own reprocessing of the public reads used fastp at Q25 and MiXCR and kept productive beta chains. When rows share a CDR3 protein, they turn into one entry using the most common DNA and genes. This sample holds about 610,000 distinct CDR3 sequences; about 14% were observed only once. The ten largest clones capture roughly 4.5% of the sample. Source material: blood. These receptor sequences come from a woman in her forties with Graves' ophthalmopathy.

This clonotype was seen ten or more times. The V gene is TRBV6-2 or TRBV6-3, the J gene TRBJ1-2; TRBD1 might be the D (5 bases). Germline CDR1 reads MNHEY; CDR2 reads SVGEGT. V lost 5 bases to trimming and J lost 4 bases, with 11 bases between them. This CDR3 has 13 residues. The CDR3 DNA is TGTGCCAGCAGTCGACAGAGATTCTATGGCTACACCTTC. It yields the protein CASSRQRFYGYTF.

The chain combines TRBV20-1 with TRBJ1-6; 8 bases are shared with TRBD1. Looked up from germline, CDR1 is DFQATT and CDR2 is SNEGSKA (reference sequence). V trimming: 3 bases; J trimming: 7 bases; junction bases outside the gene matches: 11. The CDR3 is 16 residues long. The CDR3, as DNA: TGCAGTGCTAGGGGAAGGGACAGGACGAGAAATTCACCCCTCCACTTT. Protein sequence: CSARGRDRTRNSPLHF.

The chain links TRBV5-1 to TRBJ2-7; the D is unclear. V shed 3 bases and J shed 7 bases, with 20 bases lying between them. This CDR3 has 15 residues. From germline, CDR1 is SGHRS and CDR2 YFSETQ. The CDR3 protein is CASSSEVLMIGEQYF. In nucleotides, the CDR3 is TGCGCCAGCAGCTCCGAGGTCCTTATGATAGGGGAGCAGTACTTC.

V gene TRBV6-1 combines with J gene TRBJ2-7, with 9 positions matching TRBD2. J lost 2 bases, V lost 6 bases, and 8 bases had no gene match. CDR3 length: 15 residues. Looked up from germline, CDR1 is MNHNS and CDR2 is SASEGT. This CDR3 is CASSPTSGLPYEQYF. The CDR3 region has the DNA TGTGCCAGCAGCCCTACTAGCGGGCTACCCTACGAGCAGTACTTC.

In its sample, this clonotype was seen many times. The CDR3 DNA sequence: TGTGCCAGCAGAACCGGGGGAGAGGGCGGCGACGAGCAGTACTTC. It translates to CASRTGGEGGDEQYF. The chain recombines TRBV28 with TRBJ2-7; D is possibly TRBD2 (6 bases). This CDR3 is built from 15 residues. The V gene's germline CDR1 is MDHEN and CDR2 SYDVKM. V shed 6 bases and J shed 5 bases, with 20 bases lying between them.

As for this clonotype: It may be a read error: a sequence one base away is much more abundant. The genes are TRBV28 and TRBJ2-7; D is tentatively TRBD1 or TRBD2 (6 bases each). The CDR3 runs to 15 residues. Deletions cut 5 bases from V and 2 bases from J, with 16 bases between. Germline CDR1 and CDR2: MDHEN and SYDVKM. CDR3 sequence (DNA): TGTGCCAGCAGTCGGGGGCGGGACAAGCCCTACGAGCAGTACTTC. Translating it yields CASSRGRDKPYEQYF. The full variable domain, in which reference TRBV28 and TRBJ2-7 provide the parts outside the CDR3, is DVKVTQSSRYLVKRTGEKVFLECVQDMDHENMFWYRQDPGLGLRLIYFSYDVKMKEKGDIPEGYSVSREKKERFSLILESASTNQTSMYLCASSRGRDKPYEQYFGPGTRLTVT.

This clonotype has a count of ten or more. The chain recombines TRBV28 with TRBJ1-2; maybe TRBD1 (6 bases). V lost 8 bases to trimming and J lost 4 bases, with 14 bases between them. Germline V gives CDR1 MDHEN, CDR2 SYDVKM. The CDR3 extends over 13 amino acids. Here the CDR3 reads CASYIQGLYGYTF. CDR3 coding DNA: TGTGCCAGCTACATCCAGGGGCTCTATGGCTACACCTTC.

This clonotype occurred a few times. This rearrangement joins TRBV6-5 to TRBJ2-7, with unresolved D. Germline CDR1 MNHEY, CDR2 SVGAGI. V was pared by 2 bases and J by 0 bases, with 17 bases between. The CDR3 runs to 17 residues. The CDR3 DNA sequence: TGTGCCAGCAGTTACGGTCAAAATCAAGGGCTCTCCTACGAGCAGTACTTC. Protein: CASSYGQNQGLSYEQYF.

This clonotype came up many times. The V gene is TRBV28, the J gene TRBJ2-1, with D uncertain. The germline V gene encodes CDR1 MDHEN and CDR2 SYDVKM. The CDR3 loop spans 12 amino acids. V lost 3 bases and J lost 4, with 4 bases in between. The CDR3 protein is CASSFQYNEQFF. As DNA, the CDR3 is TGTGCCAGCAGTTTTCAATACAATGAGCAGTTCTTC. The full variable domain, in which reference TRBV28 and TRBJ2-1 provide the parts outside the CDR3, is DVKVTQSSRYLVKRTGEKVFLECVQDMDHENMFWYRQDPGLGLRLIYFSYDVKMKEKGDIPEGYSVSREKKERFSLILESASTNQTSMYLCASSFQYNEQFFGPGTRLTVL.

This clonotype appeared many times. This sequence joins TRBV6-5 and TRBJ2-7; 7 nucleotides match TRBD2. CDR3 length equals 16 residues. J gave up 7 bases and V 2 bases, and 14 bases lay outside the gene matches. Germline CDR1 is MNHEY and CDR2 is SVGAGI. The CDR3 reads CASSYVGGPSFREQYF. CDR3 nucleotide sequence: TGTGCCAGCAGTTACGTGGGAGGGCCTTCTTTTAGGGAGCAGTACTTC.

The table lists this clonotype with many counts. The chain links TRBV29-1 to TRBJ2-7, with 11 bases identical to TRBD2. CDR1 is SQVTM, CDR2 ANQGSEA, per germline. This CDR3 contains 13 residues. With 5 bases clipped from V and 5 bases from J, the junction kept 5 bases outside the gene matches. CDR3 DNA: TGCAGCGTTCAACTAGCGGGAGCCGACGAGCAGTACTTC. It encodes CSVQLAGADEQYF.

This clonotype was observed a few times. The rearrangement links TRBV3-1 to TRBJ1-5, with TRBD1 as a possible D gene (6 bases). V lost 3 bases and J 3 bases, leaving 9 bases between the germline ends. The CDR3 totals 14 residues. Per germline, CDR1 LGHDT and CDR2 YNNKEL (reference sequence). For the CDR3, the DNA is TGTGCCAGCAGCCAGGGGGCGTACAATCAGCCCCAGCATTTT. Its protein product is CASSQGAYNQPQHF. Drawing the rest from reference TRBV3-1 and TRBJ1-5, the complete variable domain is DTAVSQTPKYLVTQMGNDKSIKCEQNLGHDTMYWYKQDSKKFLKIMFSYNNKELIINETVPNRFSPKSPDKAHLNLHINSLELGDSAVYFCASSQGAYNQPQHFGDGTRLSIL.

This clonotype has ten or more counts. V usage is TRBV11-2 and J usage is TRBJ2-7; 9 positions agree with TRBD1. This CDR3 comprises 15 residues. V dropped 2 bases and J dropped 5; count of bases not matched to a gene: 7. The germline V gene encodes CDR1 SGHAT and CDR2 FQNNGV. CDR3 region: CASSLRGTGLDEQYF. Written as DNA, the CDR3 is TGTGCCAGCAGCTTAAGAGGGACAGGGTTGGACGAGCAGTACTTC. Supplemented by reference TRBV11-2 and TRBJ2-7, the full variable domain reads EAGVAQSPRYKIIEKRQSVAFWCNPISGHATLYWYQQILGQGPKLLIQFQNNGVVDDSQLPKDRFSAERLKGVDSTLKIQPAKLEDSAVYLCASSLRGTGLDEQYFGPGTRLTVT.

This clonotype was seen ten or more times. The rearrangement links TRBV29-1 to TRBJ1-5, with TRBD1 as a possible D gene (5 bases). V was clipped by 0 bases and J by 16 bases, with 16 bases between them. CDR1 is SQVTM, CDR2 ANQGSEA, per germline. This CDR3 has 12 residues. CDR3 DNA sequence: TGCAGCGTTGAAGAGAATGGGGCGGGCATACATTTT. It is translated as CSVEENGAGIHF.

This clonotype was detected many times. The chain combines TRBV12-3 or TRBV12-4 with TRBJ2-7; TRBD1 is a possible D gene (5 bases). With 7 bases removed from V and 6 bases from J, the gap between germline ends came to 19 bases. This CDR3 has 14 amino acids. CDR3 sequence (DNA): TGTGCCAGCACTAAGACAGCCGGAACATTCGAGCAGTACTTC. Its protein product is CASTKTAGTFEQYF.

This clonotype has a count of ten or more. The chain uses TRBV6-2 or TRBV6-3 and TRBJ2-7, with 11 bases that match TRBD1. This CDR3 is 19 amino acids long. V was pared by 8 bases and J by 5 bases, with 23 bases of the junction left unmatched. Germline V gene sequence: CDR1 MNHEY, CDR2 SVGEGT. The chain's CDR3 is CASLGQGASAAGGLHEQYF. The CDR3 nucleotides read TGTGCCAGCTTAGGACAGGGGGCCTCTGCGGCGGGAGGTCTCCACGAGCAGTACTTC.

This clonotype was counted a few times. The chain joins TRBV12-3 or TRBV12-4 to TRBJ2-7, with D uncertain. This CDR3 contains 16 residues. Trimming took off 5 bases at V and 0 bases at J, with 17 bases between the two ends. The CDR3 here is CASSPWGGASSYEQYF. The CDR3 coding sequence is TGTGCCAGCAGTCCATGGGGTGGCGCGAGCTCCTACGAGCAGTACTTC.